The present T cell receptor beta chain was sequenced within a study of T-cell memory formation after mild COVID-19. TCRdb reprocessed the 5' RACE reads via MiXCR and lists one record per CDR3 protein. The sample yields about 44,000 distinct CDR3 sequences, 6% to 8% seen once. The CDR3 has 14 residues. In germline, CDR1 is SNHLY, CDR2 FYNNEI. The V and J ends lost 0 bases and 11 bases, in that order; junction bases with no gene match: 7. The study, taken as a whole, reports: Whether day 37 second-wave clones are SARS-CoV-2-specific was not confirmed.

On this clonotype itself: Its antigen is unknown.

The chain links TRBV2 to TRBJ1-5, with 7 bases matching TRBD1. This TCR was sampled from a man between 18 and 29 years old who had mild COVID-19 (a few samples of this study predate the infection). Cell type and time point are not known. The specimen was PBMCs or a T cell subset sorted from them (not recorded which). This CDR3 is CASSEAGSGGTQHF. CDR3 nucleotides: TGTGCCAGCAGTGAAGCAGGTTCAGGGGGGACCCAGCATTTT.